Sequencing of this T cell receptor (beta chain) was carried out in a study of early T cells in non-severe SARS-CoV-2 infection. Study-wide background: Alpha and beta chains were unpaired, from unsorted whole-blood bulk RNA. Notes on the study in general: Clonotype matching in VDJdb favored anti-spike CD8 responses and did not capture private and CD4 specificities.

This clonotype was seen ten or more times. Its specificity is unknown. Individual cDNA molecules were tagged with unique molecular identifiers. One entry per CDR3 protein, called by TCRdb with MiXCR from the 5' RACE reads. The sample carries about 80,000 distinct CDR3 sequences, 7.5% to 10% recorded once. Germline loops: CDR1 SGHRS, CDR2 YFSETQ. CDR3 length: 14 amino acids. V gave up 3 bases and J gave up 0 bases, with 6 bases separating them. Material for sequencing was whole blood. The receptor was isolated from an adult who was a healthcare worker with PCR-confirmed SARS-CoV-2 infection or an uninfected control (not recorded which). This chain uses TRBV5-1 with TRBJ2-2; D is unclear. In nucleotides, the CDR3 is TGCGCCAGCAGCTCCGATGCGAACACCGGGGAGCTGTTTTTT. It is translated as CASSSDANTGELFF.